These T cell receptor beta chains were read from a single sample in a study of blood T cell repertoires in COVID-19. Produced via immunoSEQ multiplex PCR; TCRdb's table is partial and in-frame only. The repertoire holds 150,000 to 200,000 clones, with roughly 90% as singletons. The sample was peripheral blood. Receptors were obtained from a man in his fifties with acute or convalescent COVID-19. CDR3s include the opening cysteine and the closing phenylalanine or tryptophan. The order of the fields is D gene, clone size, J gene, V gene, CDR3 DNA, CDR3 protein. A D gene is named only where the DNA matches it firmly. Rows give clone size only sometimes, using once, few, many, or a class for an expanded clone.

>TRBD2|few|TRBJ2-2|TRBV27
TGTGCCAGCAGTACACTAGCGGGAGGTACCGGGGAGCTGTTTTTT
CASSTLAGGTGELFF
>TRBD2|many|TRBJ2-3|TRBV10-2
TGCGCCAGCAGTGTAGCGGGGTTGGATGGTACGCAGTATTTT
CASSVAGLDGTQYF
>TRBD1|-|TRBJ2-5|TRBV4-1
TGCGCCAGCAGCCAAGATGACAGGGATTCGGAGACCCAGTACTTC
CASSQDDRDSETQYF
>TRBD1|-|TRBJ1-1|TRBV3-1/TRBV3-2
TGTGCCAGCAGCCCCCCCCGACAGGGGATTCCTGAAGCTTTCTTT
CASSPPRQGIPEAFF
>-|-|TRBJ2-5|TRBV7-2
TGTGCCAGCAGCTCGCGAGGGACCCAGTACTTC
CASSSRGTQYF
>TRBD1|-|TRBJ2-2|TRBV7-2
TGTGCCAGCAGCTTAGAGGGGACAGGGCTCACCGGGGAGCTGTTTTTT
CASSLEGTGLTGELFF
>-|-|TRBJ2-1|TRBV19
TGTGCCAGTACAATTATCGGCGGGAATGAGCAGTTCTTC
CASTIIGGNEQFF
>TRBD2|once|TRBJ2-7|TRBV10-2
TGCGCCAGCAGTGAGTCGTTAGCGGGCTACGAGCAGTACTTC
CASSESLAGYEQYF
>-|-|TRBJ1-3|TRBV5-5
TGTGCCAGCAGCTTGGCCTGGGGCGCTGGAAACACCATATATTTT
CASSLAWGAGNTIYF
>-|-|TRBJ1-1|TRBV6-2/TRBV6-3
TGTGCCAGCAGTTACCCAACAGGGCTGAACACTGAAGCTTTCTTT
CASSYPTGLNTEAFF
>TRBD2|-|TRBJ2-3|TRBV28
TGTGCCAGCAGTTGGACTAGCGCTGGAGATACGCAGTATTTT
CASSWTSAGDTQYF
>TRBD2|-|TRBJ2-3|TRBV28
TGTGCCAGCAGCCTGGCGGTGGCTAGCGGGAGCGCAGATACGCAGTATTTT
CASSLAVASGSADTQYF
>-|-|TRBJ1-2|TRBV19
TGTGCCAGTGCAGGGGTCGGCTATGGCTACACCTTC
CASAGVGYGYTF
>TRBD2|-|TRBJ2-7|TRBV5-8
TGTGCCAGCAGCCTCAGGATAGCGGGTCCGGGCGAGCAGTACTTC
CASSLRIAGPGEQYF
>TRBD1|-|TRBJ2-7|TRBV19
TGTGCCAGTAGTATGGACAGGCGAGAGCAGTACTTC
CASSMDRREQYF
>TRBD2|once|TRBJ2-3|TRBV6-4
TGTGCCAGCAGTGACCCCCGCGGGAGGAAGACAGATACGCAGTATTTT
CASSDPRGRKTDTQYF
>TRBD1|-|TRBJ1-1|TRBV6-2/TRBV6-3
TGTGCCAGCAGTCGGGACAGGGGGGCGAACACTGAAGCTTTCTTT
CASSRDRGANTEAFF
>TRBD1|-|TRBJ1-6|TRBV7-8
TGTGCCAGCAGCTCATGGACAGGGCGTAATTCACCCCTCCACTTT
CASSSWTGRNSPLHF
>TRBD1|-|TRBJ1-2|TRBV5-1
TGCGCCAGCAGTCGCCAGGGGGATGGTGGCTACACCTTC
CASSRQGDGGYTF
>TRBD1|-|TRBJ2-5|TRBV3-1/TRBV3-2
TGTGCCAGCAGCCAAGTGGACAGGGCTCAAGAGACCCAGTACTTC
CASSQVDRAQETQYF
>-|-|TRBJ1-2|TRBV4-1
TGCGCCAGCAGCCAAGCATGGGGGCGCGGCTACACCTTC
CASSQAWGRGYTF
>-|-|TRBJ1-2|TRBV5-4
TGTGCCAGCAGCTCCCCGTCCGGACAGTTTAACTATGGCTACACCTTC
CASSSPSGQFNYGYTF
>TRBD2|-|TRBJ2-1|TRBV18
TGTGCCAGCTCACTGGGACTAGCGGGAGCCGGGAATGAGCAGTTCTTC
CASSLGLAGAGNEQFF
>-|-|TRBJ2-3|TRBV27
TGTGCCAGCAGTTTGGGCGGGCCAAGCACAGATACGCAGTATTTT
CASSLGGPSTDTQYF
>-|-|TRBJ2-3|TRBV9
TGTGCCAGCAGCGTCGGGCGGGAAGGAGATACGCAGTATTTT
CASSVGREGDTQYF
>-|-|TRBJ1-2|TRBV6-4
TGTGCCACCTCGAAAGAGCAGGGGAGAGGGGGAGGCTACACCTTC
CATSKEQGRGGGYTF
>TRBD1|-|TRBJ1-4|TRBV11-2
TGTGCCAGCAGCTTAGATCCTTCGGAGGGGGCCGGGGTAGAACTGTTTTTT
CASSLDPSEGAGVELFF
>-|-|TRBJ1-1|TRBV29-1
TGCAGCGTCGCCTTACACCAGAACACTGAAGCTTTCTTT
CSVALHQNTEAFF
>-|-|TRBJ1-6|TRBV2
TGTGCCAGCAGTGAAGCAGGCGGAGCATTCTATAATTCACCCCTCCACTTT
CASSEAGGAFYNSPLHF
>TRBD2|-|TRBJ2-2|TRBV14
TGTGCCAGCAGTCCAGGACTAGCGGGGAGGGGTAGGGAGCTGTTTTTT
CASSPGLAGRGRELFF
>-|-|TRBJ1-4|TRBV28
TGTGCCAGCAGTCATAACCTGGAGGAAAAACTGTTTTTT
CASSHNLEEKLFF
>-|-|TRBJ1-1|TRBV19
TGTGCCAGTAGTATAGATCTCGACACTGAAGCTTTCTTT
CASSIDLDTEAFF
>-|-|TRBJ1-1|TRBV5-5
TGTGCCAGCAGCTTGGAACCGATTGCCGGGACATGGGCTTTCTTT
CASSLEPIAGTWAFF
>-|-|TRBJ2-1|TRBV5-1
TGCGCCAGCAGCTTAGTCGGGGGCTCCTACAATGAGCAGTTCTTC
CASSLVGGSYNEQFF
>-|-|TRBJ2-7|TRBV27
TGTGCCAGCAGTTGGGGCAGACCCTACGAGCAGTACTTC
CASSWGRPYEQYF
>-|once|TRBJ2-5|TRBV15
TGTGCCACCAGCAGGACGATACAGGGAGTGAAGACCCAGTACTTC
CATSRTIQGVKTQYF
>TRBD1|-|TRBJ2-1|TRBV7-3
TGTGCCAGCAGCACGCTTCTCCGGACAGGGGTCAATGAGCAGTTCTTC
CASSTLLRTGVNEQFF
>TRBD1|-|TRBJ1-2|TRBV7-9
TGTGCCAGCAGCCCACGGGACAGGGAAAGGTCCTATGGCTACACCTTC
CASSPRDRERSYGYTF
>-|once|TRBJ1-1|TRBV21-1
TGTGCCAGCAGCAAAGAAGGGAACAGGGAAGTCCCCACTGAAGCTTTCTTT
CASSKEGNREVPTEAFF
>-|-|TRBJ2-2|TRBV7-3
TGTGCCAGCAGCACCGGTCCCGTTCGCGGGGAGCTGTTTTTT
CASSTGPVRGELFF
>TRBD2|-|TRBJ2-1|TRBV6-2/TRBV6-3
TGTGCCAGCACCCCTAGCGGCTACAATGAGCAGTTCTTC
CASTPSGYNEQFF
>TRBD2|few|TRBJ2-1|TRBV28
TGTGCCAGCAGCGGACTAGCGGGAGGGCCCCATCGGGGATATGAGCAGTTCTTC
CASSGLAGGPHRGYEQFF
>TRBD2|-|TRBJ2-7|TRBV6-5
TGTGCCAGCAGTTACAAGAAGACTAGCGGGAGTTACGAGCAGTACTTC
CASSYKKTSGSYEQYF
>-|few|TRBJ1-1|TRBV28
TGTGCCAGCAGTTTATGGCCCAGCAGGGGCAAGAACACTGAAGCTTTCTTT
CASSLWPSRGKNTEAFF
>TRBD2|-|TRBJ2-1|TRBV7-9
TGTGCCAGCAGCCCTCAGCGGGGGGGCCGAGTTGAGCAGTTCTTC
CASSPQRGGRVEQFF
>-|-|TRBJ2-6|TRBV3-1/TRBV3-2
TGTGCCAGCAGCCTCGGGGGGGCCAACGTCCTGACTTTC
CASSLGGANVLTF
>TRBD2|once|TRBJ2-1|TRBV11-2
TGTGCCAGCAGCCCCATGGGGCGGGGGGGCTCCTACAATGAGCAGTTCTTC
CASSPMGRGGSYNEQFF